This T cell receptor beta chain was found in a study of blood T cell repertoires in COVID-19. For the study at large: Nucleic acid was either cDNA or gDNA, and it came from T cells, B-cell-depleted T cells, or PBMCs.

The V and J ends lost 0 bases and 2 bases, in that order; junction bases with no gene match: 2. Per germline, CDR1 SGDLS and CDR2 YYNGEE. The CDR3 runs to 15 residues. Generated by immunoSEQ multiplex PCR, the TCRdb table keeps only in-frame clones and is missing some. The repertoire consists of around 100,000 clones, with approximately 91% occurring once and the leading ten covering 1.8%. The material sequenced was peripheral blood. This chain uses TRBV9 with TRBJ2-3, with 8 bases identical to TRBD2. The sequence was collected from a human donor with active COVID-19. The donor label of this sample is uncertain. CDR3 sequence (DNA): TGTGCCAGCAGCGTAGGAGCGGGGGCCACAGATACGCAGTATTTT. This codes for CASSVGAGATDTQYF.